A selection of T cell receptor beta chains follows, all from one sample in a study of blood T cell repertoires in COVID-19. Here immunoSEQ multiplex PCR was the method, and the copy in TCRdb shows in-frame clones only, minus some. The sample carries 200,000 to 250,000 clones, over 75% recorded once. Material for sequencing was PBMCs or T cells enriched from blood (not recorded which). Source of these receptors: a woman aged 55-69 years who had recovered from COVID-19. The conserved cysteine and the conserved F or W are not part of the CDR3 here. The D gene is left open where the match is weak.

>TRBV20-1|.
SAILSYEQY
>TRBV29-1|.
SVAVSAGTNTEAF
>TRBV5-6|TRBD1
ASSQDRQGTTGYT
>TRBV4-2|TRBD1
ASSLWTGGAYEQY
>TRBV9|.
ASSVGTGNTEAF
>TRBV27|TRBD1
ASSRPGQGATYTEAF
>TRBV18|.
ASSATGTMNTEAF
>TRBV18|.
ASSLGQGRYEQY
>TRBV2|.
ASSDGGGDRVYGYT
>TRBV6-5|.
ASKGERDTEAF
>TRBV19|.
ASSIGDRGDSPLH
>TRBV12-5|.
ASGLSLDGEQF
>TRBV13|TRBD1
ASSQRDRYNEQF
>TRBV7-9|.
ASSPGTHTEAF
>TRBV5-4|.
ASSKTGTKAGELF
>TRBV6-5|TRBD2
ASSLTSLRGKETQY
>TRBV3-1/TRBV3-2|.
ASSQGGDRGGEQF
>TRBV21-1|.
ASSKKGRGWRSTEAF
>TRBV9|.
ASSPRGSYGYT
>TRBV19|.
ASHSGGAYEKLF
>TRBV7-9|.
ASSLLGAITGELF